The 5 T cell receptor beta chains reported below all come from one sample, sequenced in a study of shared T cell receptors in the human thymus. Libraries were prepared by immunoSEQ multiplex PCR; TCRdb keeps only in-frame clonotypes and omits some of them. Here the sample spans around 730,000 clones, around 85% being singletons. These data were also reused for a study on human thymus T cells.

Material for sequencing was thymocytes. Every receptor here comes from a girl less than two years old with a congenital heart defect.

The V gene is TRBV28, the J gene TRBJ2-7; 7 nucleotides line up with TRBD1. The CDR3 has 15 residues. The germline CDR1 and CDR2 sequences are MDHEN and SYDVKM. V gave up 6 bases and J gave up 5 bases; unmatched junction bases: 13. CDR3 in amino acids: CASSLPKQGIHEQYF. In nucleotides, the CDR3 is TGTGCCAGCAGCCTTCCTAAACAGGGGATCCACGAGCAGTACTTC.

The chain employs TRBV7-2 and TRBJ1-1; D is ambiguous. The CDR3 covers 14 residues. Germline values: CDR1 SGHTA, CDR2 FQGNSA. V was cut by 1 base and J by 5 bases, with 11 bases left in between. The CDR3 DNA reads TGTGCCAGCAGCTTAGTAGCTGAACTTACTGAAGCTTTCTTT. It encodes CASSLVAELTEAFF.

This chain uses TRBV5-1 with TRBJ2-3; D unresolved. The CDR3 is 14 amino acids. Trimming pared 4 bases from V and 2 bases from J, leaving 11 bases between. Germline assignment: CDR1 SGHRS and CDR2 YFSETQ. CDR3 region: CASSQKTSTDTQYF. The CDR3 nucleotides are TGCGCCAGCAGCCAAAAGACTTCCACAGATACGCAGTATTTT.

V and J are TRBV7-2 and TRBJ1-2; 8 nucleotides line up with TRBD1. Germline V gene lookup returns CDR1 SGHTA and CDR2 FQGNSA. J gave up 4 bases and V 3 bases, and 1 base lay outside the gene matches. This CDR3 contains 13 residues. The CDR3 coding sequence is TGTGCCAGCAGCTTCAGGGGGCTCTATGGCTACACCTTC. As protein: CASSFRGLYGYTF.

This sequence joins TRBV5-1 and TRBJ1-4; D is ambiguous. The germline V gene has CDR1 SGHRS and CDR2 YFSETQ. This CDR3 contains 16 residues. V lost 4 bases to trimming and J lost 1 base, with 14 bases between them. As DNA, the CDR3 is TGCGCCAGCAGCCACTACCCCAGCGAAACTAATGAAAAACTGTTTTTT. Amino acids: CASSHYPSETNEKLFF.